This T cell receptor beta chain was found in a study of blood T cell repertoires in COVID-19. J gave up 3 bases and V 7 bases, and 3 bases lay outside the gene matches. Germline V gene data show CDR1 as SGDLS and CDR2 as YYNGEE. CDR3 length: 14 residues. Generated by immunoSEQ multiplex PCR, the TCRdb table keeps only in-frame clones and is missing some. The sample includes some 170,000 clones, 82% of them seen just once. The specimen was peripheral blood. This receptor was identified in a woman between 70 and 85 years old with acute or convalescent COVID-19. The chain employs TRBV9 and TRBJ2-2; 10 bases are a match to TRBD2. CDR3 DNA sequence: TGTGCCAGCTCCGGACTAGCGGACACCGGGGAGCTGTTTTTT. This sequence encodes CASSGLADTGELFF.